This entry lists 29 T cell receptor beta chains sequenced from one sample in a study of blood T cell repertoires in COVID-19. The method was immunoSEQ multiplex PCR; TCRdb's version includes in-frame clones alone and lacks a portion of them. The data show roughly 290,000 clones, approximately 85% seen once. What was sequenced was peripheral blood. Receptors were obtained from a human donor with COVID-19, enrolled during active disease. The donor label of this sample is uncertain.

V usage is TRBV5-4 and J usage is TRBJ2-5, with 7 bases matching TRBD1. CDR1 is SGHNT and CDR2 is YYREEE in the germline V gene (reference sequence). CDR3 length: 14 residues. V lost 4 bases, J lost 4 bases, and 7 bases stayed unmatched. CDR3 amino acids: CASSETGVGETQYF. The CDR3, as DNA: TGTGCCAGCAGCGAAACAGGGGTAGGAGAGACCCAGTACTTC. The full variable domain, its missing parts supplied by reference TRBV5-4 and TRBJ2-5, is ETGVTQSPTHLIKTRGQQVTLRCSSQSGHNTVSWYQQALGQGPQFIFQYYREEENGRGNFPPRFSGLQFPNYSSELNVNALELDDSALYLCASSETGVGETQYFGPGTRLLVL.

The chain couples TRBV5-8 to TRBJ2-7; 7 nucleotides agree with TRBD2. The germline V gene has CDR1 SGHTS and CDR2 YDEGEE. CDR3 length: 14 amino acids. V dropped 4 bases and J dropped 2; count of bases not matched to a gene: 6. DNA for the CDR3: TGTGCCAGCAGCCTAGGACTAGAGACCTACGAGCAGTACTTC. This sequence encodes CASSLGLETYEQYF. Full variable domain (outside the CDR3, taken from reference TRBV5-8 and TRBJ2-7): EAGVTQSPTHLIKTRGQQATLRCSPISGHTSVYWYQQALGLGLQFLLWYDEGEERNRGNFPPRFSGRQFPNYSSELNVNALELEDSALYLCASSLGLETYEQYFGPGTRLTVT.

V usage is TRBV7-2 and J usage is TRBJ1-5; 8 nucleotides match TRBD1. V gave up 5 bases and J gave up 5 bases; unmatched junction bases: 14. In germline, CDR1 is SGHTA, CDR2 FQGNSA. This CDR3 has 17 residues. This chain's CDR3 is CASSLTLQGAGYQPQHF. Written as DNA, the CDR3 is TGTGCCAGCAGCCTCACCCTCCAGGGGGCTGGTTATCAGCCCCAGCATTTT. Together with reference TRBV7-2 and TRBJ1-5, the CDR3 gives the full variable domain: GAGVSQSPSNKVTEKGKDVELRCDPISGHTALYWYRQSLGQGLEFLIYFQGNSAPDKSGLPSDRFSAERTGGSVSTLTIQRTQQEDSAVYLCASSLTLQGAGYQPQHFGDGTRLSIL.

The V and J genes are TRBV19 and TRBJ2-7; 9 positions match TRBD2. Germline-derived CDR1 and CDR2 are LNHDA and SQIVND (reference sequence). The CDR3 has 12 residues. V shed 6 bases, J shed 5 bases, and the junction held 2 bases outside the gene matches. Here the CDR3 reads CASSRTSDEQYF. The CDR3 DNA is TGTGCCAGTAGCCGGACTAGCGACGAGCAGTACTTC.

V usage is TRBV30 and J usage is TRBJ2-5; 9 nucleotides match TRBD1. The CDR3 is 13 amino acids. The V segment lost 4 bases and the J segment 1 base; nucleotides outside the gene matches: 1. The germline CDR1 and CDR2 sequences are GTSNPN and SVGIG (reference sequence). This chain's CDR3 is CAWTTGGQETQYF. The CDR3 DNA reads TGTGCCTGGACGACAGGGGGCCAAGAGACCCAGTACTTC.

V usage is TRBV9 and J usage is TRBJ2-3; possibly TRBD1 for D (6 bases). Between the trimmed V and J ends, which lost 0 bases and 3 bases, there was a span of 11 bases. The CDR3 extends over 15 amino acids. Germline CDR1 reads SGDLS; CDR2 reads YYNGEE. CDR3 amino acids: CASSVVQGFTDTQYF. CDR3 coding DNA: TGTGCCAGCAGCGTAGTCCAGGGGTTTACAGATACGCAGTATTTT.

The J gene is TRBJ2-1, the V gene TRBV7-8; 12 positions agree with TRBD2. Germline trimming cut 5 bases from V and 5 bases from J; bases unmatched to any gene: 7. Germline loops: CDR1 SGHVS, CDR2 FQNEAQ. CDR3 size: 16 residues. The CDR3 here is CASSPTRTSGNNEQFF. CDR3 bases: TGTGCCAGCAGCCCAACCCGGACTAGCGGGAACAATGAGCAGTTCTTC.

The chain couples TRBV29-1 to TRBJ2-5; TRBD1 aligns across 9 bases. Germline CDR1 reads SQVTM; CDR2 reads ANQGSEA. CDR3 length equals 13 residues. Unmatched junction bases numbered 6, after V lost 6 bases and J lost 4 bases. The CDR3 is CSVNTGGAETQYF. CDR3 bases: TGCAGCGTCAATACAGGGGGCGCAGAGACCCAGTACTTC.

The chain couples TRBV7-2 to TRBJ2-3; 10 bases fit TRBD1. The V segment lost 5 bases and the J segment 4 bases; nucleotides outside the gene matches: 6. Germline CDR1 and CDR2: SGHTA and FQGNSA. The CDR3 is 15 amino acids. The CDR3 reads CASSVQTGGPDTQYF. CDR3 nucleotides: TGTGCCAGCAGCGTCCAGACAGGGGGCCCAGATACGCAGTATTTT.

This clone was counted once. The CDR3 nucleotides read TGTGCCAGTAGTATCCTACCAGGGACTGACTCTGGAAACACCATATATTTT. This sequence encodes CASSILPGTDSGNTIYF. This chain connects TRBV19 to TRBJ1-3; D perhaps matches TRBD1 (5 bases). Germline V gene sequence: CDR1 LNHDA, CDR2 SQIVND (reference sequence). The ends were cut back, 3 bases at V and 0 bases at J, with 15 bases in the middle. This CDR3 has 17 amino acids.

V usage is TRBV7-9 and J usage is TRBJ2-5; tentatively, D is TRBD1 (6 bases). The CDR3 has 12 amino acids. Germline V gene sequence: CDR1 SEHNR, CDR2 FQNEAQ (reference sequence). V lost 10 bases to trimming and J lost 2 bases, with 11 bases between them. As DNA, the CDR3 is TGTGCCACCCGGGACAAACAAGAGACCCAGTACTTC. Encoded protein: CATRDKQETQYF.

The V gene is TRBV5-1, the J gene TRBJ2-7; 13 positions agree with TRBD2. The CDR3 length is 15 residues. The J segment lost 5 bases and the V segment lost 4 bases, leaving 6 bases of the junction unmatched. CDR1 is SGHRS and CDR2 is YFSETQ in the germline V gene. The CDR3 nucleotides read TGCGCCAGCAGCGCCGGGACTAGCGGGACCAACGAGCAGTACTTC. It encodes CASSAGTSGTNEQYF.

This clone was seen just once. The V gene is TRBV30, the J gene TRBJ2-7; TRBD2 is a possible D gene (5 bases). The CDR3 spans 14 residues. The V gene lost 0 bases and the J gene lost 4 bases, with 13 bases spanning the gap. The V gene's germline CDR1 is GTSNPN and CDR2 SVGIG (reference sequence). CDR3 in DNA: TGTGCCTGGAGTGTACTAGGGTCCGGGTACGAGCAGTACTTC. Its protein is CAWSVLGSGYEQYF.

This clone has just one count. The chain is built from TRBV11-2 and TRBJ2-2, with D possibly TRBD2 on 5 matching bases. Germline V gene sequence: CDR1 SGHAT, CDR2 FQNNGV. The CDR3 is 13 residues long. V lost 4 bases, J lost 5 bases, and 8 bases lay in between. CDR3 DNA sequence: TGTGCCAGCAGCTGGGAGCCGACCGGGGAGCTGTTTTTT. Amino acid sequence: CASSWEPTGELFF.

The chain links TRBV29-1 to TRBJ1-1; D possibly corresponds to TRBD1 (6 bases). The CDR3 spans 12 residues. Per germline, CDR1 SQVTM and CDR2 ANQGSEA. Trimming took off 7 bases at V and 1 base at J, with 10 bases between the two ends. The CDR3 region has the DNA TGCAGCGGGGGACACCCGAACACTGAAGCTTTCTTT. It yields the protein CSGGHPNTEAFF.

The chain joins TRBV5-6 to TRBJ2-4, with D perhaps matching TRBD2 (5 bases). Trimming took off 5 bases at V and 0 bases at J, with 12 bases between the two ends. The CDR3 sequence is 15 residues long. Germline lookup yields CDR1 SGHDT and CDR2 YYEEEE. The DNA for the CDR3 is TGTGCCAGCAGTATTCTGGGAGTAGCCAAAAACATTCAGTACTTC. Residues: CASSILGVAKNIQYF. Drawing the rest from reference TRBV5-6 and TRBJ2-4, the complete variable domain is DAGVTQSPTHLIKTRGQQVTLRCSPKSGHDTVSWYQQALGQGPQFIFQYYEEEERQRGNFPDRFSGHQFPNYSSELNVNALLLGDSALYLCASSILGVAKNIQYFGAGTRLSVL.

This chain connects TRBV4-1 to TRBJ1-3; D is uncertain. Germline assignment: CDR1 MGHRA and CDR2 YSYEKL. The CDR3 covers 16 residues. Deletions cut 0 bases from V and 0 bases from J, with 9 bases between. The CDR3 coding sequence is TGCGCCAGCAGCCAAGATAGCAGCGACTCTGGAAACACCATATATTTT. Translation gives CASSQDSSDSGNTIYF.

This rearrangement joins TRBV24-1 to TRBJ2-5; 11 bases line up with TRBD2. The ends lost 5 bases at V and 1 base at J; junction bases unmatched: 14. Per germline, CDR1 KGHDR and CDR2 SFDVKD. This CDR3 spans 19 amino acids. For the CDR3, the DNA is TGTGCCACCAGTGGGGAGGGGGGGCTAGCGGGAGGAGTCCAAGAGACCCAGTACTTC. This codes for CATSGEGGLAGGVQETQYF.

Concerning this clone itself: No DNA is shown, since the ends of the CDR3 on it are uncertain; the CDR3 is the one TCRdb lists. The CDR3 loop is CSVATGTSGRAAFF. The gene calls are TRBV29-1 and TRBJ2-1; the table gives TRBD2 as D, unverified against the DNA. Both ends counted, the CDR3 spans 14 residues. Germline V CDR1 and CDR2: SQVTM, ANQGSEA.

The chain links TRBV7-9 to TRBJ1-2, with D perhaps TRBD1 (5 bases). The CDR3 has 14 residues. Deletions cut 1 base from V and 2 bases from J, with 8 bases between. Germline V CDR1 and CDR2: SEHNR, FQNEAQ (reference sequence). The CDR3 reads CASSLVAGNYGYTF. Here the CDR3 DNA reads TGTGCCAGCAGCTTAGTAGCAGGGAACTATGGCTACACCTTC.

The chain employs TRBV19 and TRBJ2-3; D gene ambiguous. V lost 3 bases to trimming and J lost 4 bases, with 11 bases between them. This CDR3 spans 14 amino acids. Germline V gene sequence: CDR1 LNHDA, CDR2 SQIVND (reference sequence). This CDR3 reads CASSIAAGADTQYF. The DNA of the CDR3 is TGTGCCAGTAGTATTGCGGCCGGCGCAGATACGCAGTATTTT.

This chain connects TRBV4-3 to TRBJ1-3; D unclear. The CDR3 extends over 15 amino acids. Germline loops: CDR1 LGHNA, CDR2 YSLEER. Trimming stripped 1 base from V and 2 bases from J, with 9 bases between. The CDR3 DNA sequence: TGCGCCAGCAGCCAAGTTGGGGAGGCTGGAAACACCATATATTTT. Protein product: CASSQVGEAGNTIYF.

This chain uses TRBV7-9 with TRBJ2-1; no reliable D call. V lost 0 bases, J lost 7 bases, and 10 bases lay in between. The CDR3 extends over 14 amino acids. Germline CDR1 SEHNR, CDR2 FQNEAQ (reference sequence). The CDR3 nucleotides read TGTGCCAGCAGCTTAGCGAATACAGCAAATGAGCAGTTCTTC. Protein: CASSLANTANEQFF.

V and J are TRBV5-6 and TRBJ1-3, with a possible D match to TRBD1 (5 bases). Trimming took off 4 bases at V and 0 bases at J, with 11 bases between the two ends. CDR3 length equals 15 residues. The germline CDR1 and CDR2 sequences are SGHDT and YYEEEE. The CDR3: CASSRGLSSGNTIYF. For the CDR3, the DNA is TGTGCCAGCAGCCGGGGACTGAGCTCTGGAAACACCATATATTTT.

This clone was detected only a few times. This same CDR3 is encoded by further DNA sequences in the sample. The CDR3 spells CASSLVRRNTEAFF. Here the CDR3 DNA reads TGTGCCAGCAGTTTAGTCCGGAGGAACACTGAAGCTTTCTTT. The chain recombines TRBV28 with TRBJ1-1; D is undetermined. The CDR3 is 14 amino acids. V shed 2 bases and J shed 1 base, with 8 bases lying between them. CDR1 and CDR2 (germline): MDHEN, SYDVKM.

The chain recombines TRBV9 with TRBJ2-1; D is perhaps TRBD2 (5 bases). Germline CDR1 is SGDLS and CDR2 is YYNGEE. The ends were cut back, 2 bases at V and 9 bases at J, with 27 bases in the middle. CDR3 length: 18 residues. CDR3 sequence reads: CASSVIGKGILPDVEQFF. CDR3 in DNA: TGTGCCAGCAGCGTTATCGGGAAGGGAATCCTCCCCGATGTTGAGCAGTTCTTC.

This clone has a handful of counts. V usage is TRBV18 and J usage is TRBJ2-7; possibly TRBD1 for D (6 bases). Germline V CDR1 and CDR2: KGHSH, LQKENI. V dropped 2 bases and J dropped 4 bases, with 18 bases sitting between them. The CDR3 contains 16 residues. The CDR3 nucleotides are TGTGCCAGCTCACCAGAGTACCCAGGGGCAGGATACGAGCAGTACTTC. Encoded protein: CASSPEYPGAGYEQYF.

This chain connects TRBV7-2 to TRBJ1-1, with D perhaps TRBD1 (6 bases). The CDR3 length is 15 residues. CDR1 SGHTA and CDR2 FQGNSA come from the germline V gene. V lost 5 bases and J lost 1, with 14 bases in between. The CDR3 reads CASSPQAGANTEAFF. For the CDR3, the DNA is TGTGCCAGCAGCCCACAGGCAGGGGCGAACACTGAAGCTTTCTTT. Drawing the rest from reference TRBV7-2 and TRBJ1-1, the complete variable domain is GAGVSQSPSNKVTEKGKDVELRCDPISGHTALYWYRQSLGQGLEFLIYFQGNSAPDKSGLPSDRFSAERTGGSVSTLTIQRTQQEDSAVYLCASSPQAGANTEAFFGQGTRLTVV.

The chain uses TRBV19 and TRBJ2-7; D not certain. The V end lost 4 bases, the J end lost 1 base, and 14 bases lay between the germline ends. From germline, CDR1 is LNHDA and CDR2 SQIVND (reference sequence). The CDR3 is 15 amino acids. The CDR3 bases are TGTGCCAGTAGTAGGTACTCGGGTGTATCCTACGAGCAGTACTTC. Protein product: CASSRYSGVSYEQYF. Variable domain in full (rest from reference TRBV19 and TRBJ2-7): DGGITQSPKYLFRKEGQNVTLSCEQNLNHDAMYWYRQDPGQGLRLIYYSQIVNDFQKGDIAEGYSVSREKKESFPLTVTSAQKNPTAFYLCASSRYSGVSYEQYFGPGTRLTVT.